This T cell receptor beta chain is from a study of cytomegalovirus exposure and HLA in healthy donors. In the PCR, 60 Vbeta and 13 Jbeta primers were used. Repertoires were generated with immunoSEQ multiplex PCR, while TCRdb's copy carries only in-frame clones and drops some. This sample has about 69,000 clones; approximately 74% occur once, and the top ten carry 22%. The CDR3 extends over 15 amino acids. V dropped 2 bases and J dropped 9 bases, with 17 bases sitting between them. Germline V lookup: CDR1 MNHEY, CDR2 SVGAGI. The V and J genes are TRBV6-5 and TRBJ2-4; perhaps TRBD1 as D (6 bases). The receptor's source is a woman aged 25 to 45 in good health and CMV-seropositive. Input material: PBMCs. The CDR3 nucleotides read TGTGCCAGCAGTTACCAAAACACAGGGTCCGGCATTCAGTACTTC. This translates into CASSYQNTGSGIQYF.